Here is one T cell receptor beta chain with its context. The sample carries other DNA sequences with the same CDR3. The source of the sample is a study of beta chain features in type 1 diabetes. TCRB transcripts that were expressed got sequenced, as all of the isolated RNA had been reverse transcribed. Assay used: immunoSEQ multiplex PCR; TCRdb lists only in-frame clones, some missing. The sample has 400,000 to 600,000 clones; 25% to 35% are singletons. The receptor's source is a man in his late teens or twenties in good health. Material for sequencing was naive CD4+ T cells from blood.

The CDR3 protein is CASSSPSTDTQYF. CDR3 sequence (DNA): TGCGCCAGCAGCTCCCCTAGCACAGATACGCAGTATTTT. V usage is TRBV5-1 and J usage is TRBJ2-3; no firm D call. This CDR3 is built from 13 residues. Looked up from germline, CDR1 is SGHRS and CDR2 is YFSETQ. Trimming removed 3 bases at V and 0 bases at J, with 5 bases between.